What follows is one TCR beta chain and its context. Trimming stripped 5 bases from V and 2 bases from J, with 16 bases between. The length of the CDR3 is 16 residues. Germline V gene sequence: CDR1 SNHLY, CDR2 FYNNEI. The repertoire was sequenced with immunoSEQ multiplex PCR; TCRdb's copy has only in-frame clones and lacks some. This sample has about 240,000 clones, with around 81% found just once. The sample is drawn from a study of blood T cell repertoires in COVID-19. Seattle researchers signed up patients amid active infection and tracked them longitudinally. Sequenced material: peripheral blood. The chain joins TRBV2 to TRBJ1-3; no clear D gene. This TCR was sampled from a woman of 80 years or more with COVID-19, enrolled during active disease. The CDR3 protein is CASSTAGRGTGNTIYF. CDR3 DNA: TGTGCCAGCAGTACTGCCGGACGGGGAACTGGAAACACCATATATTTT.